This T cell receptor (beta chain) is drawn from a study of control samples from healthy donors and cancer patients. Profiling relied on immunoSEQ multiplex PCR, and the TCRdb table lists in-frame clones only, not all of them. Of about 140,000 clones listed, 88% are singletons. Trimming took 4 bases from V and 2 from J, leaving 14 bases between them. Germline V CDR1 and CDR2: ENHRY, SYGVKD. This CDR3 contains 15 residues. The sequence was collected from a woman between 25 and 40 years old in good health. The sequencing sample was made of blood. The V and J genes are TRBV10-3 and TRBJ2-5; D unclear. CDR3 region: CAISVGLGQQETQYF. The CDR3 DNA reads TGTGCCATCAGTGTGGGATTAGGGCAACAAGAGACCCAGTACTTC.